These T cell receptor beta chains were read from a single sample in a study of blood T cells in healthy people across ages. TCRdb fed the 5' RACE reads into MiXCR, producing one record per CDR3 protein. The sample contains 800,000 to 900,000 distinct CDR3 sequences, 55% to 65% of which appear only once. The sample was blood. The receptors originated from a man younger than 45 in good health. Both conserved end residues are part of each CDR3. Fields, in order: J gene, D gene, V gene, CDR3 protein. The D gene is left open where the match is weak.

TRBJ2-5 NA TRBV4-1 CASSPSWEPYGQYF
TRBJ1-5 NA TRBV10-3 CAISEGGQNQPQHF
TRBJ2-7 NA TRBV29-1 CSVGGVEDGVGEQYF
TRBJ2-6 NA TRBV6-4 CASTATADSGANVLTF
NA NA TRBV6-2/TRBV6-3 CASSTGQGALGYEQYF
TRBJ2-1 NA TRBV25-1 CASSERQGTLHEQFF
TRBJ2-7 TRBD1 TRBV20-1 CSARVGQGFPHEQYF
TRBJ2-1 NA TRBV4-3 CASSQDSTPYNEQFF
TRBJ2-5 NA TRBV5-1 CASSREVQGPGETQYF
TRBJ2-1 TRBD1 TRBV4-2 CASSQERGLNEQFF
NA NA TRBV12-3/TRBV12-4 CASSFGSGDAYNEQYF
TRBJ1-2 TRBD1 TRBV6-5 CASSYSGTGGGYTF
TRBJ2-7 NA TRBV4-3 CASSQDIAGRGEQYF
TRBJ1-2 TRBD1 TRBV7-2 CASSPRGPDRVVGYTF
TRBJ1-1 NA TRBV2 CASSEGGSGTEAFF
TRBJ2-6 NA TRBV7-3 CASSSQGNGANVLTF
TRBJ1-1 TRBD1 TRBV28 CASRISEGAGAFF
TRBJ2-3 NA TRBV20-1 CSARGGAGRDTQYF
TRBJ2-1 TRBD1 TRBV12-3/TRBV12-4 CASRPPTGFPYNEQFF
TRBJ2-5 TRBD2 TRBV7-2 CASSSNGGGVQETQYF
TRBJ2-3 NA TRBV18 CASSQPKQPGSTDTQYF
TRBJ2-1 NA TRBV7-2 CASSLWGSVNEQFF
TRBJ2-4 NA TRBV2 CASGHKDIQYF
TRBJ2-7 TRBD1 TRBV20-1 CSATRDSHEQYF
TRBJ1-1 TRBD1 TRBV12-3/TRBV12-4 CASRDRGNTEAFF
TRBJ2-3 NA TRBV10-3 CAISSEGSNTQYF
TRBJ2-1 NA TRBV7-2 CASSPGAEQFF
TRBJ2-1 TRBD1 TRBV7-3 CASSEDREDEQFF
TRBJ2-3 NA TRBV12-3/TRBV12-4 CASSPGGPVDTQYF
TRBJ1-5 NA TRBV7-8 CASSSRDLYSNQPQHF
TRBJ2-5 TRBD2 TRBV29-1 CSVRAASGELGTQYF
NA NA TRBV20-1 CSRTRGGQETQYF
TRBJ2-6 TRBD2 TRBV12-3/TRBV12-4 CASTSGRANVLTF
NA NA TRBV12-3/TRBV12-4 CASSIRWGARQVTSYNEQYF
TRBJ2-1 NA TRBV5-1 CASSSGSGTGYNEQFF
TRBJ2-5 TRBD2 TRBV29-1 CSVAGGNRETQYF
TRBJ2-7 TRBD2 TRBV7-3 CASSLIAGASYEQYF
TRBJ2-7 NA TRBV7-9 CASSTEGREYEQYF
TRBJ1-3 NA TRBV25-1 CASSEAPGPGNTIYF
TRBJ2-1 TRBD2 TRBV29-1 CSAQLAGLYNEQFF
TRBJ1-2 NA TRBV4-3 CASSYLSNYGYTF
TRBJ2-7 TRBD2 TRBV6-6 CASSSVASGYEQYF
TRBJ2-5 TRBD2 TRBV7-2 CASSLRTSGGETAETQYF
TRBJ2-6 NA TRBV4-3 CASSHMTGPYSSGANVLTF
TRBJ1-2 NA TRBV7-9 CASSLGGASYGYTF
TRBJ2-5 TRBD1 TRBV25-1 CASSEGAGGETQYF
TRBJ1-1 NA TRBV6-2/TRBV6-3 CASSLFGNTEAFF
TRBJ2-5 NA TRBV20-1 CSAAEETQYF
TRBJ2-5 NA TRBV2 CASSEGRRETQYF